There are many counts of the clone carrying this TCR beta chain. A much larger clone sits a single nucleotide away, making a read error possible. It is likely a read error, because the conserved phenylalanine at the end of the CDR3 is missing. This sample is part of a study of CD8+CD57+ T cells in acquired aplastic anemia. Genomic DNA acted as the template from which TCR beta VDJ combination and CDR3 sequence profiling were carried out. Via MiXCR, TCRdb re-called the reads, giving one row per CDR3 protein. Here the sample spans just over 400,000 distinct CDR3 sequences, 65% to 75% being singletons. The CDR3 spans 13 residues. Trimming at V came to 10 bases and at J to 14 bases, leaving 12 bases not matched to a gene. Germline V gene lookup returns CDR1 WSHSY and CDR2 SAAADI.

This clonotype was obtained from a human donor in good health, serving as a control. The rearrangement uses TRBV10-2 and TRBJ1-6; 9 bases map to TRBD1. The sequenced sample consisted of sorted CD4+, CD8+, or CD8+CD57+ T cells (not recorded which) from PBMCs. This CDR3 is CATGGQGTATLHS. The CDR3 DNA reads as TGCGCCACCGGAGGACAGGGGACGGCGACCCTCCACTCT.